This T cell receptor beta chain derives from a study of OX40 agonist ivuxolimab in advanced cancers. About the research overall: With a range of roughly 23 to 85, age averaged approximately 60 years, and 75% to 90% were male.

Baseline, cycle 4 day 1, and cycle 7 day 1 were the blood sampling points. Trimming left V 0 bases short and J 0 bases short, with 6 bases between. There are 14 residues in the CDR3. Germline CDR1 SGDLS, CDR2 YYNGEE. Findings of the study overall: On average, a greater number of expanded clones characterised CD8+ T cells relative to CD4+. The study observed clonal expansion of CD4+ and CD8+ blood T cells by week 6 at 0.1 to 3.0 mg/kg.

This table comes from immunoSEQ multiplex PCR, and its TCRdb copy is limited to in-frame clones, with some not included. The sample carries about 80,000 clones, around 90% recorded once. Only a few counts were recorded for this clone. Its antigen is currently unknown. This sample includes further DNA sequences coding for the same CDR3. The chain combines TRBV9 with TRBJ1-1; D gene unclear. Sequencing used CD4+ or CD8+ T cells sorted from blood, obtained in a trial of the OX40 agonist ivuxolimab. The sequence derives from an adult with an advanced solid tumor such as melanoma, head and neck, liver or kidney cancer. This CDR3 reads CASSVGQLNTEAFF. As DNA, the CDR3 is TGTGCCAGCAGCGTAGGGCAGCTGAACACTGAAGCTTTCTTT.